A single sample is the source of the 20 T cell receptor beta chains below, sequenced in a study of shared clonotypes between healthy human individuals (dated by TCRdb to the early 2020s). Library generation was performed with the immunoSEQ multiplex PCR assay. TCRdb holds this immuneACCESS table with in-frame rearrangements only. Some clones are missing; in checked studies, unresolved V genes explain under half, and the rest has no known cause. The sample table holds roughly 810,000 clones, of which about 97% were seen once. Less than 0.25% of the sample is held by the ten biggest clonotypes. CD8 naive samples were obtained by positive selection for CCR7 among CD45RO-negative cells, yielding a CD45RA+CCR7+ population from which TemRA cells were excluded. The sample consisted of naive CD8+ T cells sorted from blood. This specimen's cell subset or site label, interpreted: CD45RA+CCR7+. The receptors come from a man aged 25-45 years in good health.

The V and J genes are TRBV7-8 and TRBJ2-7; D is perhaps TRBD1 or TRBD2 (5 bases each). In germline, CDR1 is SGHVS, CDR2 FQNEAQ. The ends were cut back, 4 bases at V and 0 bases at J, with 19 bases in the middle. The CDR3 has 17 amino acids. Here the CDR3 reads CASSSDLGTSNSYEQYF. Here the CDR3 DNA reads TGTGCCAGCAGCTCAGACCTGGGGACCTCAAACTCCTACGAGCAGTACTTC.

The chain joins TRBV7-9 to TRBJ1-4, with D uncertain. The germline gives CDR1 SEHNR, CDR2 FQNEAQ (reference sequence). The CDR3 is 15 residues long. The germline V and J ends were trimmed by 3 bases and 0 bases, with 8 bases remaining between them. As DNA, the CDR3 is TGTGCCAGCAGCTTGATACCCGCAACTAATGAAAAACTGTTTTTT. Protein: CASSLIPATNEKLFF.

The chain couples TRBV11-2 to TRBJ2-2; weak D call: TRBD2 (6 bases). CDR3 size: 15 residues. Per germline, CDR1 SGHAT and CDR2 FQNNGV. Trimming left V 4 bases short and J 1 base short, with 10 bases between. The CDR3 DNA reads TGTGCCAGCAGCTCGCGACTAGGGAACACCGGGGAGCTGTTTTTT. It translates to CASSSRLGNTGELFF.

This chain connects TRBV9 to TRBJ2-6, with D hard to call. Germline-derived CDR1 and CDR2 are SGDLS and YYNGEE. V was trimmed by 6 bases and J by 1 base, leaving 5 bases between them. The CDR3 is 13 residues long. DNA for the CDR3: TGTGCCAGCACTGGGTCTGGGGCCAACGTCCTGACTTTC. Amino acid sequence: CASTGSGANVLTF.

The count of this clone is one. This sequence joins TRBV7-8 and TRBJ2-2; D might be TRBD2 (7 bases). The CDR3 sequence is 14 residues long. CDR1 and CDR2 from the germline V gene are SGHVS and FQNEAQ. V lost 8 bases to trimming and J lost 4 bases, with 14 bases between them. CDR3 in DNA: TGTGCCAGCGGGGCGGGGGCCAGCACCGGGGAGCTGTTTTTT. Its translation: CASGAGASTGELFF.

V usage is TRBV9 and J usage is TRBJ2-2, with 8 bases lining up with TRBD2. Trimming at V came to 3 bases and at J to 5 bases, leaving 9 bases not matched to a gene. The germline V gene encodes CDR1 SGDLS and CDR2 YYNGEE. CDR3 length: 16 residues. DNA of the CDR3: TGTGCCAGCAGCGGGTCGGGAGGGCCAGCGACCGGGGAGCTGTTTTTT. Its translation is CASSGSGGPATGELFF. Full variable domain (outside the CDR3, taken from reference TRBV9 and TRBJ2-2): DSGVTQTPKHLITATGQRVTLRCSPRSGDLSVYWYQQSLDQGLQFLIQYYNGEERAKGNILERFSAQQFPDLHSELNLSSLELGDSALYFCASSGSGGPATGELFFGEGSRLTVL.

The chain links TRBV10-3 to TRBJ2-1, with 10 bases matching TRBD2. This CDR3 spans 15 amino acids. Trimming took 9 bases from V and 3 from J; bases not matched to a gene: 8. Germline V gene lookup returns CDR1 ENHRY and CDR2 SYGVKD. This chain's CDR3 is CAMLSGRDFYNEQFF. The CDR3 bases are TGTGCCATGCTAAGCGGGAGGGACTTCTACAATGAGCAGTTCTTC.

The genes are TRBV29-1 and TRBJ2-2; 14 bases map to TRBD2. The CDR3 runs to 15 residues. Germline CDR1 reads SQVTM; CDR2 reads ANQGSEA. V lost 7 bases to trimming and J lost 4 bases; unmatched junction nucleotides: 5. The CDR3 sequence: CSAGTSGRFTGELFF. CDR3 sequence (DNA): TGCAGCGCAGGGACTAGCGGGAGATTCACCGGGGAGCTGTTTTTT.

The V call is TRBV29-1, the J call TRBJ2-2; D might be TRBD2 (6 bases). V was trimmed by 1 base and J by 5 bases, leaving 11 bases between them. This CDR3 is built from 14 residues. Germline CDR1 is SQVTM and CDR2 is ANQGSEA. CDR3 loop: CSVEAGDDTGELFF. Written as DNA, the CDR3 is TGCAGCGTTGAAGCGGGAGACGATACCGGGGAGCTGTTTTTT.

This chain connects TRBV5-4 to TRBJ2-5; the D is unclear. The germline V gene encodes CDR1 SGHNT and CDR2 YYREEE (reference sequence). V was clipped by 2 bases and J by 4 bases, with 9 bases between them. The CDR3 has 13 amino acids. The CDR3 DNA follows: TGTGCCAGCAGCTTAGAACCTTTAGAGACCCAGTACTTC. It is translated as CASSLEPLETQYF.

The chain combines TRBV19 with TRBJ2-7, with D unclear. With 5 bases removed from V and 4 bases from J, the gap between germline ends came to 12 bases. Looked up from germline, CDR1 is LNHDA and CDR2 is SQIVND (reference sequence). The CDR3 totals 13 residues. CDR3 nucleotides: TGTGCCAGTAGTCTTAGGGTCTCTTACGAGCAGTACTTC. Amino acids: CASSLRVSYEQYF.

V gene TRBV29-1 combines with J gene TRBJ2-3; 7 bases agree with TRBD1. The germline V gene has CDR1 SQVTM and CDR2 ANQGSEA. Trimming took 0 bases from V and 2 from J; bases not matched to a gene: 17. The CDR3 runs 19 residues. The CDR3 reads CSVEDLRDRISRTTDTQYF. The CDR3 DNA reads as TGCAGCGTTGAAGATCTTCGGGACAGAATATCTAGGACCACAGATACGCAGTATTTT.

This CDR3 reads CASRWNRGLQETQYF. In nucleotides, the CDR3 is TGTGCCAGCAGATGGAACAGGGGGCTACAAGAGACCCAGTACTTC. The chain links TRBV28 to TRBJ2-5; 9 bases map to TRBD1. The CDR3 is 15 amino acids. Germline V lookup: CDR1 MDHEN, CDR2 SYDVKM. V trimming: 6 bases; J trimming: 2 bases; junction bases outside the gene matches: 7.

The rearrangement joins TRBV27 to TRBJ1-5; D is unresolved. The CDR3 consists of 16 residues. Trimming removed 3 bases from V and 4 bases from J, with 16 bases in between. CDR1 and CDR2 (germline): MNHEY, SMNVEV (reference sequence). The CDR3 DNA follows: TGTGCCAGCAGTTTTCTTCCAGTAGCGGGAAATCAGCCCCAGCATTTT. Translation: CASSFLPVAGNQPQHF.

The CDR3 loop reads CAISEGSGSSYNEQFF. CDR3 in DNA: TGTGCCATCAGTGAGGGGAGCGGGAGCTCCTACAATGAGCAGTTCTTC. This chain connects TRBV10-3 to TRBJ2-1; 8 nucleotides match TRBD2. This CDR3 spans 16 amino acids. The V gene's germline CDR1 is ENHRY and CDR2 SYGVKD. With V trimmed by 2 bases and J by 0 bases, 3 bases remained unmatched.

The chain is built from TRBV7-9 and TRBJ2-1; 10 bases are a match to TRBD2. CDR1 is SEHNR and CDR2 is FQNEAQ in the germline V gene (reference sequence). There are 16 residues in the CDR3. V dropped 4 bases and J dropped 4; count of bases not matched to a gene: 7. CDR3 nucleotides: TGTGCCAGCAGCTCAGGACTAGCGGCCCTTTACAATGAGCAGTTCTTC. Protein sequence: CASSSGLAALYNEQFF.

V gene TRBV11-3 combines with J gene TRBJ2-5; 7 bases match TRBD2. Looked up from germline, CDR1 is SGHNT and CDR2 is YENEEA. The CDR3 extends over 16 amino acids. With V trimmed by 4 bases and J by 2 bases, 10 bases remained unmatched. CDR3 protein: CASSSRRSGVQETQYF. The CDR3 nucleotides read TGTGCCAGCAGCTCAAGACGGAGCGGGGTTCAAGAGACCCAGTACTTC.

The count of this clone is one. V is TRBV6-6 and J is TRBJ2-1, with D possibly matching TRBD1 (6 bases). V lost 10 bases, J lost 2 bases, and 18 bases lay in between. The CDR3 contains 15 residues. Germline values: CDR1 MNHNY, CDR2 SVGAGI (reference sequence). The CDR3 bases are TGTGCCACAGGGGCCGGGGAGTTGGCCTACAATGAGCAGTTCTTC. It yields the protein CATGAGELAYNEQFF.

V and J are TRBV7-9 and TRBJ2-7; no firm D call. V shed 3 bases and J shed 6 bases, with 15 bases lying between them. This CDR3 contains 14 residues. CDR1 and CDR2 from the germline V gene are SEHNR and FQNEAQ (reference sequence). DNA for the CDR3: TGTGCCAGCAGCTTTACGCACACCCCCGGCGAGCAGTACTTC. Translated: CASSFTHTPGEQYF. The full variable domain, with the rest looked up from reference TRBV7-9 and TRBJ2-7, is DTGVSQNPRHKITKRGQNVTFRCDPISEHNRLYWYRQTLGQGPEFLTYFQNEAQLEKSRLLSDRFSAERPKGSFSTLEIQRTEQGDSAMYLCASSFTHTPGEQYFGPGTRLTVT.

This clone was detected only once. This chain links TRBV6-5 with TRBJ2-1; TRBD2 agrees at 11 bases. The CDR3 is 15 residues long. The V and J ends lost 7 bases and 2 bases, in that order; junction bases with no gene match: 4. Germline-derived CDR1 and CDR2 are MNHEY and SVGAGI. CDR3 nucleotide sequence: TGTGCCAGCATGGAGACTAGCGGGGCCTACAATGAGCAGTTCTTC. Translating gives CASMETSGAYNEQFF.